This TCR beta chain stems from a study of cytomegalovirus exposure and HLA in healthy donors. Worth noting for this clone: Its specificity is unknown.

Study-level results: Later on, an analysis tied about 17,000 TCR beta sequences to HLA alleles at 0.05 false discovery rate. What a later analysis reportedly showed was that an Asian-associated ancestry cluster had fewer N-insertions than the roughly 700-donor mean.

PCR primers comprised 60 Vbeta and 13 Jbeta primers. Generated by immunoSEQ multiplex PCR, the TCRdb table keeps only in-frame clones and is missing some. The data hold roughly 77,000 clones, with 60% to 80% observed a single time. The sequence was collected from a woman between 35 and 50 years old in good health and CMV-seropositive. Sequencing input: PBMCs.

CDR3 nucleotide sequence: TGTGCCAGCAGCGATGTTGGGAGTAGCGGACTAGCCAAAAACATTCAGTACTTC. As protein: CASSDVGSSGLAKNIQYF. The chain combines TRBV7-8 with TRBJ2-4; tentatively, D is TRBD2 (6 bases). The CDR3 runs 18 residues. The germline V gene has CDR1 SGHVS and CDR2 FQNEAQ. The ends were cut back, 5 bases at V and 0 bases at J, with 20 bases in the middle.